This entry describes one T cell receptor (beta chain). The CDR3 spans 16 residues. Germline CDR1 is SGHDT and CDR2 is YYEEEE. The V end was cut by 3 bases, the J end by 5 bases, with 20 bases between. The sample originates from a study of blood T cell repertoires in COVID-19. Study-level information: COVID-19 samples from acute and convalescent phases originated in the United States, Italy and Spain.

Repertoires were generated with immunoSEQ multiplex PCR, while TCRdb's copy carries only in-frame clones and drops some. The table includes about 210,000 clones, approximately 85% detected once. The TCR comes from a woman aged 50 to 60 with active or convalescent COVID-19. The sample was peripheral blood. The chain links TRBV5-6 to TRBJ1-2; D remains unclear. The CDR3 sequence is CASSYARGTSPYGYTF. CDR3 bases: TGTGCCAGCAGCTATGCCCGGGGAACCTCCCCTTATGGCTACACCTTC.